This TCR beta chain was sequenced for a study of blood T cell repertoires in COVID-19. In the study overall: The United States, Italy and Spain were the sources of the acute and convalescent COVID-19 samples. PBMCs, B-cell-depleted T cells, or T cells were the source of the cDNA or gDNA that made up the material.

A note on this clone: One junction end does not reproduce the germline sequence, and a read error may be involved.

Germline V gene data show CDR1 as SSHAT and CDR2 as FNYEAQ (reference sequence). This CDR3 is 16 amino acids long. Per the original methods: Scientists estimated how many nucleated cells there were by amplifying reference gene primers. Clones were read by immunoSEQ multiplex PCR, and TCRdb kept only the in-frame ones, dropping some. Clone size and V and J calls were adopted from that table, with D and trimming inferred from the DNA. The sample includes fewer than 130,000 clones, more than 65% seen only once; the top ten take 3.8%. Sequencing was carried out using peripheral blood. The source of this sequence is a woman of 80 years or more with acute or convalescent COVID-19. The chain joins TRBV7-7 to TRBJ2-2; tentatively, D is TRBD1 (6 bases). As DNA, the CDR3 is TGTGCTAGCAGCTCTGGACAGTTCGGAGGCACCGGGGAGCTGTTTTTT. Protein sequence: CASSSGQFGGTGELFF. The entire variable domain, with the rest obtained from reference TRBV7-7 and TRBJ2-2, is as follows: GAGVSQSPRYKVTKRGQDVTLRCDPISSHATLYWYQQALGQGPEFLTYFNYEAQPDKSGLPSDRFSAERPEGSISTLTIQRTEQRDSAMYRCASSSGQFGGTGELFFGEGSRLTVL.